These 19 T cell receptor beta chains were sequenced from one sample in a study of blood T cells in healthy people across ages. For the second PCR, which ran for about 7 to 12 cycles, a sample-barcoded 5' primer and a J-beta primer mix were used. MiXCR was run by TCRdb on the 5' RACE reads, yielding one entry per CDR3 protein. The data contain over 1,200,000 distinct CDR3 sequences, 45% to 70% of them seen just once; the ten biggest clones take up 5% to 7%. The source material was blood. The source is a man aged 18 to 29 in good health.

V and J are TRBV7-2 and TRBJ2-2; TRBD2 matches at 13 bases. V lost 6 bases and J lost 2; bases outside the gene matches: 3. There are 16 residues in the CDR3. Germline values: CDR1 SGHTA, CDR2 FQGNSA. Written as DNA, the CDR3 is TGTGCCAGCAGAGCGGGACTAGCGGGAAACACCGGGGAGCTGTTTTTT. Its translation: CASRAGLAGNTGELFF.

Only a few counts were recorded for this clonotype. CDR3 sequence: CSGRAMNEQYF. The CDR3 region has the DNA TGCAGCGGGAGGGCCATGAACGAGCAGTACTTC. J is TRBJ2-7 and V is TRBV29-1, with a tentative D call TRBD2 (6 bases). Germline V gene sequence: CDR1 SQVTM, CDR2 ANQGSEA. The CDR3 extends over 11 amino acids. The germline V and J ends were trimmed by 7 bases and 5 bases, with 12 bases remaining between them.

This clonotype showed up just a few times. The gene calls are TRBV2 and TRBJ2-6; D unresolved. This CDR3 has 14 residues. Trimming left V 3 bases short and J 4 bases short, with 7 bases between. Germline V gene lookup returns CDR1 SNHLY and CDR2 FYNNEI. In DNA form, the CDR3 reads TGTGCCAGCAGTGAGTCGAAAGGGGCCAACGTCCTGACTTTC. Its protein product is CASSESKGANVLTF.

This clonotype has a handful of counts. The CDR3 spells CASSLGPPLYEQYF. The CDR3, as DNA: TGTGCCAGCAGCTTAGGTCCCCCCCTCTACGAGCAGTACTTC. This chain joins TRBV7-2 and TRBJ2-7; D is undetermined. V lost 1 base to trimming and J lost 3 bases, with 10 bases between them. CDR3 length: 14 amino acids. The germline CDR1 and CDR2 sequences are SGHTA and FQGNSA.

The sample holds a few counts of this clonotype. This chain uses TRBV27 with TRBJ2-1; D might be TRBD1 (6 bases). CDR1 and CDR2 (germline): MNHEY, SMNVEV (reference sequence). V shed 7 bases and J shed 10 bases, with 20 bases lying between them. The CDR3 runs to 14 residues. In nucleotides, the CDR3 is TGTGCCAGCAAGACCGGGACACTAGGACTCGAGCAGTTCTTC. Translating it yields CASKTGTLGLEQFF.

In DNA, the CDR3 is TGTGCCAGCAGCTACGGGACTAGCGGGGGTGAGTACTTC. Translating it yields CASSYGTSGGEYF. The chain employs TRBV7-2 and TRBJ2-5; 14 bases agree with TRBD2. The CDR3 loop spans 13 amino acids. J was trimmed by 12 bases and V by 4 bases; bases with no gene match: 4. CDR1 SGHTA and CDR2 FQGNSA come from the germline V gene.

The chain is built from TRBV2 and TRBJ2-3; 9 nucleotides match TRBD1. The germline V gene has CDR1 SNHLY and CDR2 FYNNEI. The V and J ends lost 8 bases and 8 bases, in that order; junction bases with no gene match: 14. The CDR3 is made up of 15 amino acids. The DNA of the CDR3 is TGTGCCAGCGCACCACAGGGGGCACATAGGGGTACGCAGTATTTT. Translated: CASAPQGAHRGTQYF.

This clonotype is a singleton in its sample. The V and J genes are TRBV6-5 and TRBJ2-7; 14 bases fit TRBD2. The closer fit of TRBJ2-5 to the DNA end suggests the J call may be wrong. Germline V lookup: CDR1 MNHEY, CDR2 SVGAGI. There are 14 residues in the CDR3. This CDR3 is CASKGTSGGETQYF. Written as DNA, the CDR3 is TGTGCCAGCAAAGGGACTAGCGGGGGTGAGACCCAGTACTTC.

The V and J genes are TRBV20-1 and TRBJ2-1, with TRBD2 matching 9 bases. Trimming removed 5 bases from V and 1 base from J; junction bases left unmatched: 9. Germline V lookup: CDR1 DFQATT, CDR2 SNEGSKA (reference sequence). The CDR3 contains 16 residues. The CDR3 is CSAPISGRPSYNEQFF. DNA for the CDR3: TGCAGTGCTCCAATCAGCGGGAGGCCGTCCTACAATGAGCAGTTCTTC.

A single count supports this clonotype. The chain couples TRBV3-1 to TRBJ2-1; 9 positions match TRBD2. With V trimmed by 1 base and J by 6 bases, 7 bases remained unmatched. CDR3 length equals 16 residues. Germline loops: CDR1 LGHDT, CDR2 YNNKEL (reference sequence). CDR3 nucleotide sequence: TGTGCCAGCAGCCAAGTAGGACTAGCGAGGGGCAATGAGCAGTTCTTC. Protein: CASSQVGLARGNEQFF.

The CDR3 sequence: CASSFGGLAGGLGDTQYF. The CDR3 bases are TGCGCCAGCAGCTTCGGGGGACTAGCGGGGGGGCTGGGAGATACGCAGTATTTT. The chain combines TRBV5-1 with TRBJ2-3; 16 positions agree with TRBD2. The CDR3 sequence is 18 residues long. Germline V gene sequence: CDR1 SGHRS, CDR2 YFSETQ. V gave up 2 bases and J gave up 5 bases; unmatched junction bases: 8.

CDR3 protein: CASSLLGDSYGYTF. The CDR3 region has the DNA TGTGCCAGCAGTTTACTAGGAGACTCCTATGGCTACACCTTC. The genes are TRBV27 and TRBJ1-2, with D uncertain. The germline V gene has CDR1 MNHEY and CDR2 SMNVEV (reference sequence). The CDR3 extends over 14 amino acids. Trimming left V 2 bases short and J 4 bases short, with 11 bases between.

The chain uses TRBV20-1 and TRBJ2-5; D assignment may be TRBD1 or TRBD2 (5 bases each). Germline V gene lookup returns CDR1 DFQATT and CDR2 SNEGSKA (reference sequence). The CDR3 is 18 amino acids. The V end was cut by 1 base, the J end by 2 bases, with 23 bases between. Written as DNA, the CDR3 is TGCAGTGCTAGAGCTCAAGAGGGGATCAGCAGGCCACAAGAGACCCAGTACTTC. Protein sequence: CSARAQEGISRPQETQYF.

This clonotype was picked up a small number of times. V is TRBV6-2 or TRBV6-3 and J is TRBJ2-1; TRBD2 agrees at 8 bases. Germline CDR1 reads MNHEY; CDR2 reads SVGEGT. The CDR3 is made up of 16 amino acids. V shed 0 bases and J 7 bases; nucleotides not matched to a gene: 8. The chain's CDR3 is CASSYSSGTRSNEQFF. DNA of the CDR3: TGTGCCAGCAGTTACTCGAGCGGGACTAGGTCAAATGAGCAGTTCTTC.

The CDR3 DNA follows: TGCAGTGCTAGGGTTGGGAACTATGGCTACACCTTC. Encoded protein: CSARVGNYGYTF. The chain is built from TRBV20-1 and TRBJ1-2; no reliable D call. The V gene's germline CDR1 is DFQATT and CDR2 SNEGSKA (reference sequence). Trimming removed 3 bases at V and 2 bases at J, with 7 bases between. This CDR3 comprises 12 residues.

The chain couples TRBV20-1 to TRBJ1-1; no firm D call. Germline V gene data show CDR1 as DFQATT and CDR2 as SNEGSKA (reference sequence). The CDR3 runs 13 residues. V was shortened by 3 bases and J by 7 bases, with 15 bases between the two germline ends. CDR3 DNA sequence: TGCAGTGCTAGGGACCCCCGGCGGGGTGAAGCTTTCTTT. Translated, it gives CSARDPRRGEAFF.

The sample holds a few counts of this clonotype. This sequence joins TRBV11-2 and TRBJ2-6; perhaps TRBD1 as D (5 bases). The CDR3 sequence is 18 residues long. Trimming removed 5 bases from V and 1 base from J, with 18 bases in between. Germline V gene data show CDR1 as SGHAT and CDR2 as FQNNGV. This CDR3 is CASSLTPQGTSGANVLTF. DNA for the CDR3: TGTGCCAGCAGCCTGACTCCCCAGGGAACTTCTGGGGCCAACGTCCTGACTTTC.

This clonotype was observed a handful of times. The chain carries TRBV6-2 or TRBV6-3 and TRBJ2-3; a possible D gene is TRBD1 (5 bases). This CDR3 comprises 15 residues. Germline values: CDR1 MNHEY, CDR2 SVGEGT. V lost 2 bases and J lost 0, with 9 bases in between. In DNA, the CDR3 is TGTGCCAGCAGTTACGGACACTCGAGCACAGATACGCAGTATTTT. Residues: CASSYGHSSTDTQYF.

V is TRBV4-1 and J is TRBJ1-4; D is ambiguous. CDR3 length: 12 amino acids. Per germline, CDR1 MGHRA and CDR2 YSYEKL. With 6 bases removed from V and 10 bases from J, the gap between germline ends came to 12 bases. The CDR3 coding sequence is TGCGCCAGCAGGCAAATTTCCGGAAAACTGTTTTTT. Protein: CASRQISGKLFF.